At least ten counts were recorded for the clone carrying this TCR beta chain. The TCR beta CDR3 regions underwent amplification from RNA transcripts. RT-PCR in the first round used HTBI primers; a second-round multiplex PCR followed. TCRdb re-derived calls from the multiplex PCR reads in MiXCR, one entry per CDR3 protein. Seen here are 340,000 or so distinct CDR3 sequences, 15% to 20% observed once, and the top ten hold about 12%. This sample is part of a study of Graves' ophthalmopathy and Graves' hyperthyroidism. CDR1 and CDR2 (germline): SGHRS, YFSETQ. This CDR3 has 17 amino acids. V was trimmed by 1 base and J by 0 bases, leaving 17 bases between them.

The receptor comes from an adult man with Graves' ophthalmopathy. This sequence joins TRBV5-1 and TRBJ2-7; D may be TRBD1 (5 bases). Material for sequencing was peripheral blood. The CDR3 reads CASSLNGYRSFSYEQYF. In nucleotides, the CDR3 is TGCGCCAGCAGCTTGAATGGTTACAGGAGTTTCTCCTACGAGCAGTACTTC.